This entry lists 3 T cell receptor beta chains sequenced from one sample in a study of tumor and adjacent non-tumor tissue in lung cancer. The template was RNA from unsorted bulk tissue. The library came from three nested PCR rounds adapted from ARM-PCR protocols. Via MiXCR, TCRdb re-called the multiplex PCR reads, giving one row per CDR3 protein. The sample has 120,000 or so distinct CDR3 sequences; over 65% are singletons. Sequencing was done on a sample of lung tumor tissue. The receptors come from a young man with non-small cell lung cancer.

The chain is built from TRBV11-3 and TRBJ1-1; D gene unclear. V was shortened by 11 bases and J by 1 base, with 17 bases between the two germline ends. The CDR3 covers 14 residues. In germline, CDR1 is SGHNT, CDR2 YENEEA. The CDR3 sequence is CACSLEVENTEAFF. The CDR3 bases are TGTGCCTGTAGCTTAGAAGTAGAGAACACTGAAGCTTTCTTT.

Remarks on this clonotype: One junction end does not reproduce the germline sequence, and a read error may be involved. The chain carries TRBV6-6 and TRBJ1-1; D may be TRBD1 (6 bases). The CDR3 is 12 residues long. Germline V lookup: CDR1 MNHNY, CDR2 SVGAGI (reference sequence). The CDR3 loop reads CAGSYEGGDAFF. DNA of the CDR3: TGTGCCGGCAGTTACGAGGGGGGTGACGCTTTCTTT.

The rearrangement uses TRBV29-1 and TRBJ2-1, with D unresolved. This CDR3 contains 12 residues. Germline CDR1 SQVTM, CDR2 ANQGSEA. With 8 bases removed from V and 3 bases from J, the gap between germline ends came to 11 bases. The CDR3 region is CSIRAHYNEQFF. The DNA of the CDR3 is TGCAGCATCCGAGCTCACTACAATGAGCAGTTCTTC.